Listed below are T cell receptor beta chains from one sample, sequenced in a study of neurological immune-mediated disorders. In TCRdb, the 5' RACE reads were re-called with MiXCR into one record per CDR3 protein. The sample lists fewer than 45,000 distinct CDR3 sequences; 7% to 8% were seen once. Material for sequencing was PBMCs. The receptor set was obtained from a woman in her thirties or forties in good health. Each CDR3 is given with its conserved first and last residue. The D gene is left open where the match is weak. For some rows the clone size is stated as once, few or many, or as a class when expanded; others skip it.

>TRBJ1-3|many|17|TRBV20-1|NA
TGCAGTGCTAGAGATTTTAGAACAGAGGCTGCTGGAAACACCATATATTTT
CSARDFRTEAAGNTIYF
>TRBJ2-3|once|15|TRBV20-1|TRBD2
TGCAGTGCTATGCGCCTAGCGGGCTTCACAGATACAGAGTATTTT
CSAMRLAGFTDTEYF
>TRBJ2-7|many|14|TRBV10-3|NA
TGTGCCATCAGTGGCCGGGACATTACCTACGAGCAGTACTTC
CAISGRDITYEQYF
>TRBJ2-7|many|16|TRBV6-5|TRBD2
TGTGCCAGCAGTGCTTCTACTAGCGGGAGCTCCTACGAGCAGTACTTC
CASSASTSGSSYEQYF
>TRBJ2-5|many|13|TRBV15|TRBD1
TGTGCCACCAGCAGATCGACAGGGTCGACCCAGTACTTC
CATSRSTGSTQYF
>TRBJ2-1|many|14|TRBV28|TRBD2
TGTGCAACTGAAGCGGGAGTCAGGCTCAATGAGCAGTTCTTC
CATEAGVRLNEQFF
>TRBJ1-1|many|14|TRBV7-8|TRBD1
TGTGCCAGCAGCTTTGACAGGGGGAATACTGAAGCTTTCTTT
CASSFDRGNTEAFF
>TRBJ2-7|many|14|TRBV27|NA
TGTGCCAGCAGTTTCTCCGCAGGGGCAGGCGAGCAGTACTTC
CASSFSAGAGEQYF
>TRBJ2-1|many|14|TRBV6-5|NA
TGTGCCAGCAGTCCCCGGACTACCGACAATGAGCAGTTCTTC
CASSPRTTDNEQFF
>TRBJ2-5|many|16|TRBV5-1|TRBD1
TGCGCCAGCAGCTTTGGGATGGGACAGGTCCAAGAGACCCAGTACTTC
CASSFGMGQVQETQYF
>TRBJ1-4|many|10|TRBV29-1|TRBD1
TGCAGCGTTAGGGACAGTAAACTGTTTTTT
CSVRDSKLFF
>TRBJ1-4|many|17|TRBV4-2|TRBD1
TGTGCCAGCAGCCTTCCGGGACAGGGGGCGGAAAATGAAAAACTGTTTTTT
CASSLPGQGAENEKLFF
>TRBJ2-1|many|14|TRBV27|NA
TGTGCCAGCAGTTTATTGCAGGGGAGCAATGAGCAGTTCTTC
CASSLLQGSNEQFF
>TRBJ2-7|many|13|TRBV5-1|NA
TGCGCCAGCAGCTTGGTGGCCCCTAGGGAGCAGTACTTC
CASSLVAPREQYF
>TRBJ2-7|many|15|TRBV5-6|NA
TGTGCCAGCAGCTTGGACTTCCCGAGCTCCTACGAGCAGTACTTC
CASSLDFPSSYEQYF
>TRBJ2-3|many|16|TRBV9|TRBD2
TGTGCCAGCAGCCCACCTAGCGGGAGGGGTACAGATACGCAGTATTTT
CASSPPSGRGTDTQYF
>TRBJ2-5|medium-sized|14|TRBV20-1|TRBD1
TGCAGTGTGAGACGGACAGGGGTGGGAGAGACCCAGTACTTC
CSVRRTGVGETQYF
>TRBJ1-4|many|14|TRBV7-9|NA
TGTGCCAGCAGCTCCTCGACAGACTTTGAAAAACTGTTTTTT
CASSSSTDFEKLFF
>TRBJ1-4|many|14|TRBV12-3/TRBV12-4|NA
TGTGCCAGCAGCCCCCCCCTAACTAATGAAAAACTGTTTTTT
CASSPPLTNEKLFF
>TRBJ2-1|many|12|TRBV28|TRBD2
TGTGCCAGCAGTTTAACTAGCGGGAGTTGGTTCTTC
CASSLTSGSWFF
>TRBJ1-6|many|14|TRBV5-1|TRBD1
TGCGCCAGCAGCTTGTCCCAGGGGGGTTCACCCCTCCACTTT
CASSLSQGGSPLHF
>TRBJ1-6|many|14|TRBV7-8|NA
TGTGCCAGCAGCCCGGGGAGGGATAATTCACCCCTCCACTTT
CASSPGRDNSPLHF
>TRBJ2-1|many|15|TRBV28|NA
TGTGCCAGCAAGAGGGAAAGAGGGTATGGCAATGAGCAGTTCTTC
CASKRERGYGNEQFF
>TRBJ2-1|many|16|TRBV7-3|TRBD1
TGTGCCAGCAGCCCACGCGACAGGGCAGGGTTGAATGAGCAGTTCTTC
CASSPRDRAGLNEQFF
>TRBJ1-6|many|13|TRBV14|TRBD1
TGTGCCAGCAGCCTACAGGGGGGTTCACCCCTCCACTTT
CASSLQGGSPLHF
>TRBJ2-1|many|20|TRBV3-1|TRBD2
TGTGCCAGCAGCCCCCGACTAGCCGGGAGCCCCTTGAGCTCCTACAATGAGCAGTTCTTC
CASSPRLAGSPLSSYNEQFF
>TRBJ1-2|many|12|TRBV3-1|NA
TGTGCCAGCAGGGACAGCTACTATGGCTACACCTTC
CASRDSYYGYTF
>TRBJ1-2|NA|12|TRBV30|NA
TGTGCCTGGATGGGGGCTTCCTATGGCTACACCTTC
CAWMGASYGYTF
>TRBJ2-3|many|16|TRBV5-4|NA
TGTGCCAGCAGCTTGGGGGACTCGAGGAGCACAGATACGCAGTATTTT
CASSLGDSRSTDTQYF
>TRBJ1-2|many|16|TRBV6-5|TRBD1
TGTGCCAGCAGTCACCAAGAACCGGGGACAGCGTATGGCTACACCTTC
CASSHQEPGTAYGYTF
>TRBJ1-1|many|15|TRBV15|TRBD1
TGTGCCACCAGCAGAGGGACAGGGCAGAACACTGAAGCTTTCTTT
CATSRGTGQNTEAFF
>TRBJ2-5|many|13|TRBV6-1|NA
TGTGCCAGCAGATCGGGACTCTGGGAGACCCAGTACTTC
CASRSGLWETQYF
>TRBJ2-5|many|17|TRBV5-1|TRBD2
TGCGCCAGCAGCCCCCCGGGGGGGGACTCCCGCCAGGAGACCCAGTACTTC
CASSPPGGDSRQETQYF
>TRBJ2-1|many|12|TRBV5-1|NA
TGCGCCAGCAGCTTGCCTTCCAATGAGCAGTTCTTC
CASSLPSNEQFF
>TRBJ1-1|many|13|TRBV5-1|NA
TGCGCCAGCATATACTCCCCGGGCACTGAAGCTTTCTTT
CASIYSPGTEAFF